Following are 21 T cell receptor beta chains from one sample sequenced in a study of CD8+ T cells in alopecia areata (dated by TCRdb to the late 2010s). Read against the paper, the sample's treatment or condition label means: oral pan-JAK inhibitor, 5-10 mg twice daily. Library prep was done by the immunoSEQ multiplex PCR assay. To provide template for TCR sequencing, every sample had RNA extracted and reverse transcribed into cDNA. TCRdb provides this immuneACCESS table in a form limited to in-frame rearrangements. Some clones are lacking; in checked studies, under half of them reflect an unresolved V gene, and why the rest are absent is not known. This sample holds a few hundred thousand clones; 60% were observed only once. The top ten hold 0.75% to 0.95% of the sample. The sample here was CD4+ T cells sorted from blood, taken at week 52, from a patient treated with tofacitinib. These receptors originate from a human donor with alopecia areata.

This CDR3 is CASSQVGNNYGYTF. Written as DNA, the CDR3 is TGTGCCAGCAGCCAAGTGGGGAATAACTATGGCTACACCTTC. V gene TRBV4-2 combines with J gene TRBJ1-2, with D unclear. The CDR3 is 14 residues long. The germline CDR1 and CDR2 sequences are LGHNA and YNFKEQ. V was pared by 1 base and J by 1 base, with 7 bases between.

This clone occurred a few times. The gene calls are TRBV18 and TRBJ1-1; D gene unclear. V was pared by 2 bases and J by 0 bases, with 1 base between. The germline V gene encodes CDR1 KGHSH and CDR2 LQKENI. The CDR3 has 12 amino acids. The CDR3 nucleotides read TGTGCCAGCTCACCAATGAACACTGAAGCTTTCTTT. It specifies CASSPMNTEAFF.

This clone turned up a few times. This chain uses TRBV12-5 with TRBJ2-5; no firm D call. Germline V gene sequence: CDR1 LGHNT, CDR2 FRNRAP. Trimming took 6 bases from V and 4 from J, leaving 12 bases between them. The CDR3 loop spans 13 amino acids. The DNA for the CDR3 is TGTGCTAGTGGGAAGGGTGGTGGAGAGACCCAGTACTTC. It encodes CASGKGGGETQYF.

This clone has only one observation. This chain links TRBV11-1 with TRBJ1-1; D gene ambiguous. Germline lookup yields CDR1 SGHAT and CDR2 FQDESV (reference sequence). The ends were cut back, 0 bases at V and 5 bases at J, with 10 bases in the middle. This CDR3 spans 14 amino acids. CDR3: CASSLATKATEAFF. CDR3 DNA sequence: TGTGCCAGCAGCTTAGCGACGAAGGCTACTGAAGCTTTCTTT.

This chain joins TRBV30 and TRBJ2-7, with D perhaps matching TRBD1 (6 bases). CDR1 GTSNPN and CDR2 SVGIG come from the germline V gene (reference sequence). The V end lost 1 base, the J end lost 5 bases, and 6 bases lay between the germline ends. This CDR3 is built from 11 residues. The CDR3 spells CAWSGQDEQYF. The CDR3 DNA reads TGTGCCTGGAGTGGACAGGACGAGCAGTACTTC. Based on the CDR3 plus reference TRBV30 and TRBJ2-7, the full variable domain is SQTIHQWPATLVQPVGSPLSLECTVEGTSNPNLYWYRQAAGRGLQLLFYSVGIGQISSEVPQNLSASRPQDRQFILSSKKLLLSDSGFYLCAWSGQDEQYFGPGTRLTVT.

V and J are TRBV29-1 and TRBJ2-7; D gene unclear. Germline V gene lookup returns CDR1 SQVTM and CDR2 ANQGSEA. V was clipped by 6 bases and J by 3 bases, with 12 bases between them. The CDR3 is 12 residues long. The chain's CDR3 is CSVRWDHYEQYF. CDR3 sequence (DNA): TGCAGCGTACGCTGGGATCACTACGAGCAGTACTTC.

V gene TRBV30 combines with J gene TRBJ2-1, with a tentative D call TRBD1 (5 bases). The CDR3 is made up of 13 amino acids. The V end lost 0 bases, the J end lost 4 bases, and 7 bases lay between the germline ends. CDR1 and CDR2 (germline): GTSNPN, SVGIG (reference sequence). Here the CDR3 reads CAWSVQAYNEQFF. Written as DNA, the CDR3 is TGTGCCTGGAGTGTACAGGCGTACAATGAGCAGTTCTTC. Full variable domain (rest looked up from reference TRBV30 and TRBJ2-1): SQTIHQWPATLVQPVGSPLSLECTVEGTSNPNLYWYRQAAGRGLQLLFYSVGIGQISSEVPQNLSASRPQDRQFILSSKKLLLSDSGFYLCAWSVQAYNEQFFGPGTRLTVL.

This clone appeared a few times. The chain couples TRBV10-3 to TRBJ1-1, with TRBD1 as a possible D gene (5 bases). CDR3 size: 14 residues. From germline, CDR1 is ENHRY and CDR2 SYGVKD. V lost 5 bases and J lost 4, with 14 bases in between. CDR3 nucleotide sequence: TGTGCCATCAGTAGAACTGAGGGGACCACTGAAGCTTTCTTT. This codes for CAISRTEGTTEAFF.

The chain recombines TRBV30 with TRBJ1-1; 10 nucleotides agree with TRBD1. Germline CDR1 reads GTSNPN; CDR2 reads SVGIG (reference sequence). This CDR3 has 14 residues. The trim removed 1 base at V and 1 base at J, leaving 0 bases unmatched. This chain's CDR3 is CAWSGTGGNTEAFF. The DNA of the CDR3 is TGTGCCTGGAGTGGGACAGGGGGGAACACTGAAGCTTTCTTT. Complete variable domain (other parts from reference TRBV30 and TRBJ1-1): SQTIHQWPATLVQPVGSPLSLECTVEGTSNPNLYWYRQAAGRGLQLLFYSVGIGQISSEVPQNLSASRPQDRQFILSSKKLLLSDSGFYLCAWSGTGGNTEAFFGQGTRLTVV.

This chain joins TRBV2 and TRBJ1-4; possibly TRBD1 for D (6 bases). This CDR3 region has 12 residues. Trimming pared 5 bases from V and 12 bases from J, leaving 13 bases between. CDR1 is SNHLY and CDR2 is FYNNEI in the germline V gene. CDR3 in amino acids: CASSPAQGELFF. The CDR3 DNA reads TGTGCCAGCAGTCCCGCACAGGGAGAACTGTTTTTT.

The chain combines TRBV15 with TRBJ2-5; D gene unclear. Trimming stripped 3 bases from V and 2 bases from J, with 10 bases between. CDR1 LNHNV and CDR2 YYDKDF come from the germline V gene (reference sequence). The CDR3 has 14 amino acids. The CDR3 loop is CATSSPPAQETQYF. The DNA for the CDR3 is TGTGCCACCAGCAGCCCTCCAGCTCAAGAGACCCAGTACTTC.

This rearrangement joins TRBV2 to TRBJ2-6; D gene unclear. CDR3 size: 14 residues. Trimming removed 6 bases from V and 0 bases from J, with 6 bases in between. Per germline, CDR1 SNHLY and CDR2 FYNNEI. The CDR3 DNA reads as TGTGCCAGCAGGCGTATCTCTGGGGCCAACGTCCTGACTTTC. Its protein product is CASRRISGANVLTF.

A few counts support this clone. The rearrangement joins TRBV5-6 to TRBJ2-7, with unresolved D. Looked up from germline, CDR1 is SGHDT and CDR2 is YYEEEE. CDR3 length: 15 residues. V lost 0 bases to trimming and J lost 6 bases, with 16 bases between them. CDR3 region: CASSLGARWVGEQYF. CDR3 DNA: TGTGCCAGCAGCTTGGGAGCTCGCTGGGTTGGCGAGCAGTACTTC.

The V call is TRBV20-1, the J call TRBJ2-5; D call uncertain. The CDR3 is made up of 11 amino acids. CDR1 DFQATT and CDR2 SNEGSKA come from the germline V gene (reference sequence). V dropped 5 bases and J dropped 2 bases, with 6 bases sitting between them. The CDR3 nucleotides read TGCAGTGCTGACTGGCAAGAGACCCAGTACTTC. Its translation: CSADWQETQYF.

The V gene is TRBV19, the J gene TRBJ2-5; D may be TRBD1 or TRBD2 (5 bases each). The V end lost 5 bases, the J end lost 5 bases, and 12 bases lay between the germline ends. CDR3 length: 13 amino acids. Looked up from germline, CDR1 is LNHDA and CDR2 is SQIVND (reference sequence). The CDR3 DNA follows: TGTGCCAGTAGTTCGCTGGGGACGGAGACCCAGTACTTC. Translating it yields CASSSLGTETQYF. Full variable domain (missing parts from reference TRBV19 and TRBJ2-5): DGGITQSPKYLFRKEGQNVTLSCEQNLNHDAMYWYRQDPGQGLRLIYYSQIVNDFQKGDIAEGYSVSREKKESFPLTVTSAQKNPTAFYLCASSSLGTETQYFGPGTRLLVL.

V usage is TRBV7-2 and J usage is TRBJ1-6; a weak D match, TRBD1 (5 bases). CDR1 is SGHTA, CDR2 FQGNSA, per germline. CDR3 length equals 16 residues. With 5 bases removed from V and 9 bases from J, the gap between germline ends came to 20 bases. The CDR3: CASSLTPGRATSPLHF. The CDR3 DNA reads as TGTGCCAGCAGCCTGACCCCCGGCAGGGCGACTTCACCCCTCCACTTT.

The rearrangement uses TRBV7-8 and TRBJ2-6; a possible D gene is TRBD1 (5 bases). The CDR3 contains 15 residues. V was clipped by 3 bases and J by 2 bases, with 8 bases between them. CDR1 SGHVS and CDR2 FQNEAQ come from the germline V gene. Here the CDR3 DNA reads TGTGCCAGCAGCTTCAGGGAAGCTGGGGCCAACGTCCTGACTTTC. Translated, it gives CASSFREAGANVLTF. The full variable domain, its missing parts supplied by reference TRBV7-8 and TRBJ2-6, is GAGVSQSPRYKVAKRGQDVALRCDPISGHVSLFWYQQALGQGPEFLTYFQNEAQLDKSGLPSDRFFAERPEGSVSTLKIQRTQQEDSAVYLCASSFREAGANVLTFGAGSRLTVL.

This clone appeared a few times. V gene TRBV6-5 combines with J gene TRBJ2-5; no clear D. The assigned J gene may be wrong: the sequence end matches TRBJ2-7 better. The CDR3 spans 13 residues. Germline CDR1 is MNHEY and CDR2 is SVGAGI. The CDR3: CATSQAATYEQYF. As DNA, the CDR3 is TGTGCCACCAGCCAGGCGGCTACCTACGAGCAGTACTTC.

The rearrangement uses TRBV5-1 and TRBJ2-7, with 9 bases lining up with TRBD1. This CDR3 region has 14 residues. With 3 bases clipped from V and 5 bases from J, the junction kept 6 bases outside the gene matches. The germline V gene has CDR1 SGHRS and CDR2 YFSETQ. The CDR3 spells CASSSGQGLDEQYF. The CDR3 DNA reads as TGCGCCAGCAGCTCGGGACAGGGTCTCGACGAGCAGTACTTC.

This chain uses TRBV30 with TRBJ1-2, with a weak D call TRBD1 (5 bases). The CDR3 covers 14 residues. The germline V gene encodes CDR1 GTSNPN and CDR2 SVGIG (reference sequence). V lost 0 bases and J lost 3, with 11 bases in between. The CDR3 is CAWSVRTSDYGYTF. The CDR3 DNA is TGTGCCTGGAGTGTGCGGACATCGGACTATGGCTACACCTTC.

The CDR3 is CASSVGAGETQYF. Here the CDR3 DNA reads TGTGCCAGCAGTGTAGGGGCCGGAGAGACCCAGTACTTC. The rearrangement uses TRBV2 and TRBJ2-5; a weak D match, TRBD1 (5 bases). V lost 4 bases, J lost 4 bases, and 10 bases lay in between. In germline, CDR1 is SNHLY, CDR2 FYNNEI. The CDR3 totals 13 residues.